This T cell receptor beta chain was profiled in a study of blood T cell repertoires in COVID-19 (dated by TCRdb to 2018 to 2021). With regard to the full study: Samples covering the acute and convalescent phases of COVID-19 were provided by collaborators in the United States, Italy and Spain. The samples were drawn from the first 160 participants of the ongoing ImmuneRACE study and from 950 to 1,500 subjects provided by 6 global collaborators. The repertoires were released in a freely available public database intended as a resource for research on the immune response to SARS-CoV-2. HLA class I and class II types, where available, came from metadata supplied by the sample provider rather than from assay-based typing. Nearly every sample came with metadata listing a de-identified subject ID, COVID-19 status, age in years and sex. Subjects who had been exposed to COVID-19, were actively infected with it, or had recovered from it provided the deeply sampled blood TCRbeta repertoires that made up the dataset. The material from the prospective study consisted of cDNA or gDNA derived from T cells, B-cell-depleted T cells, or PBMCs. Paper-wide results and their limitations: The quantity of clinical and demographic metadata differed by source and by participant and was supplied without curation.

Participants in the prospective study were aged 18 to 89 years, lived in under 30 United States geographic areas, and enrolled through a virtual design. To assign participants to cohorts, the prospective study relied on clinical history that participants themselves reported in a screening survey and a study questionnaire. Recovered participants in ImmuneRACE Cohort 3 were defined by two consecutive negative NP/OP PCR tests, clearance by a healthcare professional, or resolution of symptoms. Each participant in the prospective study had whole blood, serum and a nasopharyngeal or oropharyngeal swab collected by mobile phlebotomists. Over an approximately 2-month period, participants in the prospective study had the option of providing additional blood draws and questionnaires. Before DNA extraction, blood samples from the prospective study were shipped at room temperature or frozen. In regard to this clone: Its antigen is not yet known. The sample holds no much larger clone one base away, and base qualities are not on file.

At the junction V is shortened by 2 bases and J by 10 bases, with 13 bases in between. The CDR3 spans 14 residues, from the cysteine through the phenylalanine. Left in the record is the CDR3 DNA by itself, 42 bases read in frame from the first base. The germline V gene encodes CDR1 SGHNT and CDR2 YYREEE (reference sequence). TCRbeta CDR3 regions were amplified from genomic DNA by means of the immunoSEQ Assay, a bias-controlled multiplex PCR. The published analysis was carried out like this. The number of nucleated cells in each sample was estimated by amplification of reference gene primers within the assay. Sequence reads were collapsed and filtered to measure the absolute abundance of every unique TCRbeta CDR3 rearrangement. Productive Simpson clonality was computed per sample as the square root of Simpson's diversity index over productive rearrangements. The immuneACCESS repertoire file appears here via TCRdb, limited to in-frame rearrangements. These files lack a portion of the clones; in checked studies, under half of the deficit traces to unresolved V genes, and the cause of the others is not known. Clone size and V and J calls were adopted from that table, with D and trimming inferred from the DNA. The sample records more than 400,000 clones, 90% of which are singletons. The ten largest clones represent about 0.6% of the sample.

Source material: PBMCs or T cells enriched from blood (not recorded which). The chain employs TRBV5-4 and TRBJ1-6; too little of a D gene remains to name it. The sequence came from a man younger than 30 who had recovered from COVID-19. The nucleotides are TGTGCCAGCAGCTTATTCTCACGGTCATCACCCCTCCACTTT. Translation gives CASSLFSRSSPLHF.